This T cell receptor (beta chain) appears in the sequencing data of a study of blood T cell repertoires in COVID-19. Authors' methods: Using reference gene primer amplification, nucleated cell counts were estimated. Measured with immunoSEQ multiplex PCR; TCRdb has only the in-frame clones, and not every one. That table furnishes V, J and clone size, whereas the DNA furnished D and trimming. Of about 160,000 clones listed, 80% to 95% are singletons. The material sequenced was peripheral blood. The clonotype originates from a man under 40 with COVID-19, enrolled during active disease.

CDR3 region: CASGASGAKNIQYF. The CDR3 nucleotides read TGTGCCAGCGGGGCGTCAGGAGCCAAAAACATTCAGTACTTC. The chain links TRBV2 to TRBJ2-4; weak D call: TRBD1 (5 bases). Germline values: CDR1 SNHLY, CDR2 FYNNEI. V lost 8 bases and J 0 bases, leaving 11 bases between the germline ends. The CDR3 extends over 14 amino acids.